The 21 T cell receptor beta chains below all came from one sample that was sequenced in a study of blood T cell repertoires in COVID-19. The protocol was immunoSEQ multiplex PCR, while the TCRdb copy is restricted to in-frame clones and leaves out a portion. The sample lists approximately 150,000 clones, 70% to 90% seen once, with around 2.9% in the top ten. Sequenced material: peripheral blood. Receptors were obtained from a woman of 80 years or more with COVID-19, enrolled during active disease.

The count of this clone is one. The genes are TRBV5-1 and TRBJ1-2; 8 nucleotides line up with TRBD1. Losses at the gene ends were 0 bases for V and 3 bases for J; bases not matched to a gene: 4. CDR3 size: 15 residues. The germline V gene has CDR1 SGHRS and CDR2 YFSETQ. This CDR3 reads CASSLAPTGDYGYTF. The DNA of the CDR3 is TGCGCCAGCAGCTTGGCCCCGACAGGGGACTATGGCTACACCTTC.

The CDR3 is CASSYLTGIGNSPLHF. The CDR3 DNA follows: TGTGCCAGCAGTTACTTAACAGGGATTGGGAATTCACCCCTCCACTTT. This rearrangement joins TRBV6-5 to TRBJ1-6, with D perhaps TRBD1 (6 bases). CDR3 length: 16 amino acids. Germline CDR1 MNHEY, CDR2 SVGAGI. V was trimmed by 1 base and J by 7 bases, leaving 14 bases between them.

The chain uses TRBV2 and TRBJ2-5; D possibly corresponds to TRBD1 (5 bases). Germline CDR1 is SNHLY and CDR2 is FYNNEI. V was cut by 4 bases and J by 5 bases, with 14 bases left in between. The CDR3 is made up of 14 amino acids. The CDR3 coding sequence is TGTGCCAGCAGTGTCAGGGTGCTAGGTGAGACCCAGTACTTC. Its protein is CASSVRVLGETQYF.

This clone came up a few times. The J gene is TRBJ2-3, the V gene TRBV29-1; 11 bases are shared with TRBD2. V lost 6 bases, J lost 5 bases, and 4 bases stayed unmatched. Germline loops: CDR1 SQVTM, CDR2 ANQGSEA. The CDR3 length is 13 residues. The CDR3 nucleotides read TGCAGCGTAACTAGCGGGAGTATAGATACGCAGTATTTT. Encoded protein: CSVTSGSIDTQYF.

The chain recombines TRBV18 with TRBJ1-1, with 9 bases that match TRBD1. The CDR3 covers 16 residues. Germline V gives CDR1 KGHSH, CDR2 LQKENI. J lost 5 bases, V lost 0 bases, and 7 bases had no gene match. Here the CDR3 DNA reads TGTGCCAGCTCACCACCAGACAGGGGGTATGTGACTGAAGCTTTCTTT. As protein: CASSPPDRGYVTEAFF.

The chain carries TRBV10-3 and TRBJ2-3, with 8 bases aligning to TRBD2. Germline-derived CDR1 and CDR2 are ENHRY and SYGVKD. CDR3 size: 16 residues. With 4 bases clipped from V and 2 bases from J, the junction kept 8 bases outside the gene matches. CDR3 in DNA: TGTGCCATCAGTGCCACCGGGGGGGGCCCCACAGATACGCAGTATTTT. It encodes CAISATGGGPTDTQYF.

The chain employs TRBV2 and TRBJ1-5; TRBD1 matches at 11 bases. The junction had 0 bases not matched to a gene; V was cut back by 6 bases and J by 2 bases. The CDR3 runs to 14 residues. Per germline, CDR1 SNHLY and CDR2 FYNNEI. As DNA, the CDR3 is TGTGCCAGCAGGGGACAGGGGGGCAATCAGCCCCAGCATTTT. This sequence encodes CASRGQGGNQPQHF.

The chain's CDR3 is CASSAAGTSRNTIYF. The CDR3 DNA sequence: TGTGCCAGTAGTGCCGCCGGGACTTCCAGAAACACCATATATTTT. The V and J genes are TRBV19 and TRBJ1-3, with D maybe TRBD1 (5 bases). Trimming removed 5 bases at V and 5 bases at J, with 16 bases between. The CDR3 runs to 15 residues. Germline assignment: CDR1 LNHDA and CDR2 SQIVND (reference sequence).

The chain employs TRBV2 and TRBJ1-3; no clear D gene. V was clipped by 3 bases and J by 2 bases, with 11 bases between them. Germline CDR1 SNHLY, CDR2 FYNNEI. The CDR3 extends over 15 amino acids. DNA for the CDR3: TGTGCCAGCAGTGAGGGCCGGCTCGCTGGAAACACCATATATTTT. Translation gives CASSEGRLAGNTIYF.

This chain links TRBV7-2 with TRBJ2-1; 15 bases match TRBD2. The CDR3 loop spans 16 amino acids. V was clipped by 2 bases and J by 9 bases; unmatched bases: 5. The germline CDR1 and CDR2 sequences are SGHTA and FQGNSA. CDR3 in amino acids: CASSLRGLAGGLEQFF. In DNA, the CDR3 is TGTGCCAGCAGCTTAAGGGGACTAGCGGGGGGACTTGAGCAGTTCTTC. The full variable domain, with the rest looked up from reference TRBV7-2 and TRBJ2-1, is GAGVSQSPSNKVTEKGKDVELRCDPISGHTALYWYRQSLGQGLEFLIYFQGNSAPDKSGLPSDRFSAERTGGSVSTLTIQRTQQEDSAVYLCASSLRGLAGGLEQFFGPGTRLTVL.

The chain uses TRBV18 and TRBJ1-2; unclear D gene. This CDR3 region has 14 residues. V was cut by 2 bases and J by 5 bases, with 12 bases left in between. Germline CDR1 and CDR2: KGHSH and LQKENI. The CDR3 nucleotides read TGTGCCAGCTCACCATTGGGCAGTCCATATGGCTACACCTTC. It is translated as CASSPLGSPYGYTF.

J is TRBJ2-1 and V is TRBV19; 11 bases are a match to TRBD2. Unmatched junction bases numbered 3, after V lost 6 bases and J lost 5 bases. The CDR3 covers 14 residues. The germline V gene encodes CDR1 LNHDA and CDR2 SQIVND (reference sequence). CDR3 sequence: CASRTSGNNNEQFF. The DNA of the CDR3 is TGTGCCAGTAGGACTAGCGGGAACAACAATGAGCAGTTCTTC.

This chain uses TRBV2 with TRBJ2-7, with 7 bases identical to TRBD2. J gave up 4 bases and V 7 bases, and 10 bases lay outside the gene matches. The CDR3 extends over 14 amino acids. The V gene's germline CDR1 is SNHLY and CDR2 FYNNEI. The CDR3 nucleotides read TGTGCCAGCACAGGACTAGAGGGTTTATACGAGCAGTACTTC. The encoded protein is CASTGLEGLYEQYF.

This clone was seen a handful of times. The chain uses TRBV24-1 and TRBJ2-3; 7 positions match TRBD2. The V gene's germline CDR1 is KGHDR and CDR2 SFDVKD. The trim removed 6 bases at V and 4 bases at J, leaving 6 bases unmatched. This CDR3 comprises 14 residues. In DNA, the CDR3 is TGTGCCACCAGTCAGGGCGGGAGCGCAGATACGCAGTATTTT. Its translation: CATSQGGSADTQYF.

V and J are TRBV5-1 and TRBJ2-1; TRBD2 is a possible D gene (6 bases). The CDR3 has 16 amino acids. V was pared by 2 bases and J by 6 bases, with 18 bases between. Germline assignment: CDR1 SGHRS and CDR2 YFSETQ. The CDR3 DNA sequence: TGCGCCAGCAGCTTTCGGAGGGAACTAAGGGGCAATGAGCAGTTCTTC. Protein sequence: CASSFRRELRGNEQFF.

The chain employs TRBV6-5 and TRBJ2-7; 13 positions agree with TRBD2. Germline values: CDR1 MNHEY, CDR2 SVGAGI. V was clipped by 6 bases and J by 2 bases; unmatched bases: 4. The CDR3 contains 15 residues. CDR3 residues: CASSIGLAGAYEQYF. The DNA of the CDR3 is TGTGCCAGCAGCATCGGACTAGCGGGAGCCTACGAGCAGTACTTC.

This chain links TRBV5-1 with TRBJ2-7, with TRBD2 identical over 10 bases. Germline CDR1 reads SGHRS; CDR2 reads YFSETQ. The junction had 7 bases not matched to a gene; V was cut back by 5 bases and J by 5 bases. The CDR3 is 14 residues long. CDR3 DNA: TGCGCCAGCAGGCCCCTAGCGGGAGTGGACGAGCAGTACTTC. It is translated as CASRPLAGVDEQYF.

The chain joins TRBV14 to TRBJ1-2; 7 bases are a match to TRBD1. V dropped 4 bases and J dropped 2; count of bases not matched to a gene: 19. Looked up from germline, CDR1 is SGHDN and CDR2 is FVKESK. This CDR3 has 19 amino acids. CDR3 residues: CASSRGTARPNRENYGYTF. The CDR3 nucleotides read TGTGCCAGCAGCCGAGGGACAGCGCGTCCCAATCGTGAGAACTATGGCTACACCTTC.

The rearrangement joins TRBV24-1 to TRBJ2-1; D gene ambiguous. This CDR3 contains 13 residues. V was trimmed by 3 bases and J by 6 bases, leaving 8 bases between them. Germline V lookup: CDR1 KGHDR, CDR2 SFDVKD. The CDR3 is CATSDIPRNEQFF. The CDR3, as DNA: TGTGCCACCAGTGATATCCCCCGCAATGAGCAGTTCTTC.

The chain links TRBV7-8 to TRBJ2-1; TRBD1 matches 8 bases. The CDR3 runs to 15 residues. Germline CDR1 is SGHVS and CDR2 is FQNEAQ. J lost 6 bases, V lost 5 bases, and 9 bases had no gene match. CDR3 sequence reads: CASSGGTGTFNEQFF. As DNA, the CDR3 is TGTGCCAGCAGCGGGGGGACAGGTACGTTCAATGAGCAGTTCTTC. Full variable domain (remainder filled in from reference TRBV7-8 and TRBJ2-1): GAGVSQSPRYKVAKRGQDVALRCDPISGHVSLFWYQQALGQGPEFLTYFQNEAQLDKSGLPSDRFFAERPEGSVSTLKIQRTQQEDSAVYLCASSGGTGTFNEQFFGPGTRLTVL.

CDR3 nucleotides: TGTGCCACCAGCAGAGGACAGGGGTTTGAAACCGGGGAGCTGTTTTTT. This sequence encodes CATSRGQGFETGELFF. V usage is TRBV15 and J usage is TRBJ2-2; 8 bases align to TRBD1. Germline lookup yields CDR1 LNHNV and CDR2 YYDKDF (reference sequence). This CDR3 is built from 16 residues. Trimming removed 1 base from V and 5 bases from J; junction bases left unmatched: 6.